These T cell receptor beta chains were read from a single sample in a study of shared clonotypes between healthy human individuals. Profiled with immunoSEQ multiplex PCR; TCRdb holds only in-frame clones, not every one. The sample lists some 2,000,000 clones, roughly 94% occurring once. The sequencing sample was made of naive CD4+ T cells sorted from blood. Receptor source: a man between 18 and 35 years old in good health. Both conserved end residues are part of each CDR3.

J,V,CDR3
TRBJ2-7,TRBV7-2,CASSLEGGAYEQYF
TRBJ2-5,TRBV7-2,CASSPGGPRGYPQETQYF
TRBJ2-7,TRBV10-1,CASSKDRSYEQYF
TRBJ1-4,TRBV5-1,CASSRQGTNEKLFF
TRBJ2-7,TRBV19,CASSSRPGTGDEQYF
TRBJ2-2,TRBV5-6,CASSPDRAGPGELFF
TRBJ1-2,TRBV6-1,CASRLFITGNYGYTF
TRBJ1-1,TRBV7-9,CASSRRTGYFEAFF
TRBJ2-3,TRBV19,CASSIMGGSSTDTQYF
TRBJ2-3,TRBV30,CAWSSPEKMYTQYF